The rows below give T cell receptor beta chains drawn from one sample of a study of T-cell reconstitution after alpha-beta-depleted transplantation in children. MiXCR was run by TCRdb on the PCR reads, yielding one entry per CDR3 protein. The repertoire holds about 370,000 distinct CDR3 sequences, over 20% seen once, with less than 4.5% in the top ten. The source was PBMCs from the stem cell graft donor, collected from the stem cell graft. Receptors originate from a human donor who donated a stem cell graft to a child with acute myeloid leukemia. CDR3s include the opening cysteine and the closing phenylalanine or tryptophan. The D gene is left open where the match is weak. Clone size, where shown, is once, few, many, or a class for clones that have expanded.

j_gene: TRBJ2-3; v_gene: TRBV6-2/TRBV6-3; d_gene: .; abundance: .; CDR3aa: CAGAPGPRDTDTQYF; CDR3nt: TGTGCCGGCGCCCCGGGGCCAAGGGACACAGATACGCAGTATTTT
j_gene: TRBJ2-1; v_gene: TRBV11-3; d_gene: .; abundance: .; CDR3aa: CASSLVGLDLDYNEQFF; CDR3nt: TGTGCCAGCAGCTTAGTAGGACTTGACTTGGACTACAATGAGCAGTTCTTC
j_gene: TRBJ2-1; v_gene: TRBV10-3; d_gene: TRBD2; abundance: few; CDR3aa: CAISTSGRRIEQFF; CDR3nt: TGTGCCATCTCGACTAGCGGGAGGCGTATTGAGCAGTTCTTC
j_gene: TRBJ1-5; v_gene: TRBV5-1; d_gene: .; abundance: .; CDR3aa: CASSPDRRDQPQHF; CDR3nt: TGCGCCAGCAGCCCGGACAGAAGGGATCAGCCCCAGCATTTT
j_gene: TRBJ2-1; v_gene: TRBV12-3/TRBV12-4; d_gene: TRBD2; abundance: few; CDR3aa: CATRLRESRHEQFF; CDR3nt: TGTGCCACCAGATTGCGGGAGTCTAGACATGAGCAGTTCTTC
j_gene: TRBJ2-4; v_gene: TRBV13; d_gene: .; abundance: few; CDR3aa: CASSRIAKNIQYF; CDR3nt: TGTGCCAGCAGCCGAATAGCCAAAAACATTCAGTACTTC
j_gene: TRBJ2-7; v_gene: TRBV21-1; d_gene: .; abundance: few; CDR3aa: CASSLGTTQCEQYF; CDR3nt: TGTGCCAGCAGCCTTGGGACTACCCAGTGCGAGCAGTACTTC
j_gene: TRBJ2-7; v_gene: TRBV6-5; d_gene: TRBD2; abundance: few; CDR3aa: CATSGLAGEQYF; CDR3nt: TGTGCCACCTCAGGACTAGCTGGTGAGCAGTACTTC
j_gene: TRBJ1-1; v_gene: TRBV29-1; d_gene: .; abundance: few; CDR3aa: CSVAADSNTEAFF; CDR3nt: TGCAGCGTTGCGGCAGACTCGAACACTGAAGCTTTCTTT
j_gene: TRBJ1-2; v_gene: TRBV5-1; d_gene: .; abundance: .; CDR3aa: CASSFNRDGYTF; CDR3nt: TGCGCCAGCAGCTTTAACAGGGATGGCTACACCTTC
j_gene: TRBJ1-1; v_gene: TRBV6-4; d_gene: .; abundance: few; CDR3aa: CASSDSWVNTEAFF; CDR3nt: TGTGCCAGCAGTGACTCCTGGGTGAACACTGAAGCTTTCTTT
j_gene: TRBJ2-1; v_gene: TRBV10-2; d_gene: .; abundance: few; CDR3aa: CASSWVVAGSSYNEQFF; CDR3nt: TGCGCCAGCAGTTGGGTTGTGGCAGGGAGTTCCTACAATGAGCAGTTCTTC
j_gene: TRBJ2-2; v_gene: TRBV7-2; d_gene: TRBD2; abundance: few; CDR3aa: CASSPRSGRETGELFF; CDR3nt: TGTGCCAGCAGCCCACGTAGCGGGAGGGAAACCGGGGAGCTGTTTTTT
j_gene: TRBJ2-7; v_gene: TRBV12-3/TRBV12-4; d_gene: TRBD1; abundance: few; CDR3aa: CASSSRDRGLNEQYF; CDR3nt: TGTGCCAGCAGTTCCCGGGACAGGGGGCTGAACGAGCAGTACTTC
j_gene: TRBJ2-3; v_gene: TRBV20-1; d_gene: .; abundance: .; CDR3aa: CSVRNGGWSTDTQYF; CDR3nt: TGCAGTGTCCGGAACGGGGGCTGGAGCACAGATACGCAGTATTTT
j_gene: TRBJ1-2; v_gene: TRBV12-3/TRBV12-4; d_gene: .; abundance: few; CDR3aa: CASTEGGYGYTF; CDR3nt: TGTGCCAGCACTGAGGGGGGGTATGGCTACACCTTC
j_gene: TRBJ1-5; v_gene: TRBV12-3/TRBV12-4; d_gene: .; abundance: .; CDR3aa: CASTLLGAGQPQHF; CDR3nt: TGTGCCAGCACCCTGCTAGGGGCAGGTCAGCCCCAGCATTTT
j_gene: TRBJ2-1; v_gene: TRBV29-1; d_gene: .; abundance: few; CDR3aa: CSVGQRETYEQFF; CDR3nt: TGCAGCGTGGGACAGCGGGAGACGTATGAGCAGTTCTTC
j_gene: TRBJ2-5; v_gene: TRBV15; d_gene: .; abundance: .; CDR3aa: CATSRKQGEETQYF; CDR3nt: TGTGCCACCAGCAGGAAGCAGGGAGAAGAGACCCAGTACTTC
j_gene: TRBJ1-5; v_gene: TRBV10-2; d_gene: .; abundance: .; CDR3aa: CASRDTDHSNQPQHF; CDR3nt: TGCGCCAGCAGAGACACAGATCATAGCAATCAGCCCCAGCATTTT
j_gene: TRBJ2-3; v_gene: TRBV6-5; d_gene: TRBD2; abundance: few; CDR3aa: CASSFSLIAGGKKGDTQYF; CDR3nt: TGTGCCAGCAGTTTCTCGTTAATAGCGGGAGGGAAGAAGGGAGATACGCAGTATTTT
j_gene: TRBJ2-4; v_gene: TRBV7-9; d_gene: .; abundance: .; CDR3aa: CASSTAATAVDIQYF; CDR3nt: TGTGCCAGCAGCACTGCCGCGACCGCCGTGGACATTCAGTACTTC
j_gene: TRBJ2-6; v_gene: TRBV19; d_gene: .; abundance: .; CDR3aa: CASSIVESLPSGANVLTF; CDR3nt: TGTGCCAGTAGTATTGTTGAGAGCCTACCCTCTGGGGCCAACGTCCTGACTTTC
j_gene: TRBJ2-1; v_gene: TRBV9; d_gene: .; abundance: many; CDR3aa: CASSVGGSRSREQFF; CDR3nt: TGTGCCAGCAGCGTAGGAGGGAGTAGGTCGAGAGAGCAGTTCTTC
j_gene: TRBJ2-7; v_gene: TRBV27; d_gene: .; abundance: .; CDR3aa: CASSLLGGFAYEQYF; CDR3nt: TGTGCCAGCAGTTTATTGGGGGGTTTCGCCTACGAGCAGTACTTC
j_gene: TRBJ2-1; v_gene: TRBV7-9; d_gene: .; abundance: many; CDR3aa: CASSPVGEQFF; CDR3nt: TGTGCCAGCAGTCCAGTGGGTGAGCAGTTCTTC
j_gene: TRBJ2-1; v_gene: TRBV7-3; d_gene: .; abundance: .; CDR3aa: CASSLRRGGGWNEQFF; CDR3nt: TGTGCCAGCAGCCTTAGAAGGGGGGGAGGGTGGAATGAGCAGTTCTTC
j_gene: TRBJ2-1; v_gene: TRBV5-1; d_gene: TRBD2; abundance: .; CDR3aa: CASSLYGREVEQFF; CDR3nt: TGCGCCAGCAGCTTGTATGGGCGGGAGGTTGAGCAGTTCTTC
j_gene: TRBJ2-2; v_gene: TRBV20-1; d_gene: .; abundance: .; CDR3aa: CSATQGNGELFF; CDR3nt: TGCAGTGCTACGCAGGGAAACGGGGAGCTGTTTTTT